This T cell receptor (beta chain) was captured in a study of blood T cell repertoires in COVID-19 (dated by TCRdb to 2018 to 2020). Background on the whole study: Samples from collaborators originated in the United States, Italy and Spain and spanned both the acute and convalescent phases of COVID-19. Deeply sampled blood TCRbeta repertoires from subjects exposed to, actively infected with, or recovered from COVID-19 were included in the dataset. The sample metadata nearly always contained a de-identified subject ID, COVID-19 status, age in years and sex. Where HLA class I and class II types were available, the types were taken from metadata supplied by the sample provider, not from assay-based typing. The prospective study material was composed of cDNA or gDNA derived from T cells, B-cell-depleted T cells, or PBMCs. The samples were drawn from two sources: the first 160 participants of the ongoing ImmuneRACE study, and 1,200 or so subjects contributed by 6 global collaborators. The repertoires were released in a freely available public database intended as a resource for research on the immune response to SARS-CoV-2. Summary of the overall study and its limitations: Clinical and demographic metadata were provided uncurated, with the amount varying by source and participant.

Of note for this clone: Its antigen is currently not known. It has no much larger one-base neighbor in the sample; base qualities were not kept.

A distance of 16 bases separates the germline ends of V and J, which lose 0 bases and 6 bases respectively. The germline V gene (reference sequence) yields SGHNT for CDR1 and YYREEE for CDR2. Its CDR3 holds 15 amino acids, cysteine through phenylalanine. The retained sequence is limited to the CDR3, 45 bases, with the frame set at the first base. TCRbeta CDR3 regions were amplified from genomic DNA by means of the immunoSEQ Assay, a bias-controlled multiplex PCR. The paper's data handling went like this. The number of nucleated cells in each sample was estimated by amplification of reference gene primers within the assay. Sequence reads were collapsed and filtered to measure the absolute abundance of every unique TCRbeta CDR3 rearrangement. For each sample, productive Simpson clonality was calculated as the square root of Simpson's diversity index across productive rearrangements. Entries here come from immuneACCESS through TCRdb and include only in-frame sequences with V and J called. Some clones fail to appear in such tables; in the studies checked, an unresolved V gene covers under half of the shortfall, and the cause of the remainder is unknown. V and J calls and clone size come straight from that table; D and trimming were deduced from the DNA. The sample table records approximately 79,000 clones; around nine tenths of these occur just once. Roughly 0.58% of the sample is taken by the ten largest.

Each collaborating institution followed its own protocols to collect whole blood in K2EDTA tubes. For TCRbeta analysis, collaborators shipped samples as frozen whole blood, isolated PBMCs, or DNA extracted from either of those sample types. The sequence links TRBV5-4 to TRBJ2-7; matching of 5 bases hints at TRBD2 as the D gene. The material sequenced was peripheral blood. The TCR sequence derives from a man in his sixties with acute or convalescent COVID-19. The DNA sequence follows: TGTGCCAGCAGCTTGGGCTCGTACGGGGATAGCGAGCAGTACTTC. It translates as CASSLGSYGDSEQYF.